Listed below are T cell receptor beta chains from one sample, sequenced in a study of T-cell reconstitution after alpha-beta-depleted transplantation in children. Each CDR3 protein is one row after TCRdb ran MiXCR on the PCR reads. The sample has hundreds of thousands of distinct CDR3 sequences; approximately 16% are singletons. The sequences come from PBMCs from the stem cell graft donor, collected from the stem cell graft. Every receptor here comes from a human donor who donated a stem cell graft to a child with acute myeloid leukemia. Each CDR3 is given with its conserved first and last residue. D genes are given only for firm matches. Only some rows state a clone size, as once, few, many or a class for expanded clones.

V gene,D gene,J gene,clone size,CDR3 protein,CDR3 DNA
TRBV20-1,NA,TRBJ2-5,few,CSAPSEETQYF,TGCAGTGCGCCTAGCGAAGAGACCCAGTACTTC
TRBV5-5,NA,TRBJ1-1,many,CASSLAGSSEAFF,TGTGCCAGCAGCTTGGCAGGGTCCAGTGAAGCTTTCTTT
TRBV12-3/TRBV12-4,TRBD1,TRBJ2-1,many,CASSLPGQGLNEQFF,TGTGCCAGCAGCTTACCGGGACAGGGTCTCAATGAGCAGTTCTTC
TRBV5-1,TRBD1,TRBJ2-6,NA,CASSSLDRGESSGANVLTF,TGCGCCAGCAGCTCCTTGGACAGGGGCGAGAGCTCTGGGGCCAACGTCCTGACTTTC
TRBV20-1,NA,TRBJ1-6,many,CSARDPGPLHF,TGCAGTGCTAGAGATCCAGGTCCCCTCCACTTT
TRBV7-2,TRBD1,TRBJ2-7,few,CASSLGDRVKDEQYF,TGTGCCAGCAGCTTAGGGGACAGGGTCAAGGACGAGCAGTACTTC
TRBV29-1,TRBD1,TRBJ2-1,many,CSVKTGGLQFF,TGCAGCGTAAAAACAGGGGGCTTGCAGTTCTTC
TRBV12-3/TRBV12-4,TRBD1,TRBJ2-3,NA,CASSFPNRGIDTQYF,TGTGCCAGCAGTTTCCCTAACAGGGGGATCGATACGCAGTATTTT
TRBV9,NA,TRBJ1-1,many,CASSVDLENTEAFF,TGTGCCAGCAGCGTAGACTTGGAGAACACTGAAGCTTTCTTT
TRBV7-9,NA,TRBJ1-6,NA,CASSYGQRYSPLHF,TGTGCCAGCAGCTACGGACAGCGGTATTCACCCCTCCACTTT
TRBV5-1,NA,TRBJ2-3,few,CASRPSTVNTDTQYF,TGCGCCAGCAGACCCTCGACAGTGAACACAGATACGCAGTATTTT
TRBV20-1,NA,TRBJ1-1,many,CSAPRWEDTEAFF,TGCAGTGCACCCCGATGGGAGGACACTGAAGCTTTCTTT
TRBV5-6,NA,TRBJ2-7,many,CASSSEPGEQYF,TGTGCCAGCAGCTCCGAGCCGGGCGAGCAGTACTTC
TRBV5-1,NA,TRBJ1-2,NA,CASSLEGIGNYGYTF,TGCGCCAGCAGCTTGGAGGGGATTGGGAACTATGGCTACACCTTC
TRBV20-1,TRBD1,TRBJ1-1,few,CSARDSDRGLGTEAFF,TGCAGTGCTAGAGATAGCGACAGGGGGTTGGGCACTGAAGCTTTCTTT
TRBV10-2,NA,TRBJ1-5,NA,CASRWDRNQPQHF,TGCGCCAGCAGATGGGACCGAAATCAGCCCCAGCATTTT
TRBV20-1,NA,TRBJ2-5,many,CSARGLGAGETQYF,TGCAGTGCTAGAGGACTGGGGGCGGGGGAGACCCAGTACTTC
TRBV20-1,TRBD2,TRBJ2-1,few,CSARLRASGGVVEQFF,TGCAGTGCTAGGCTTCGGGCTAGCGGGGGGGTGGTTGAGCAGTTCTTC
TRBV20-1,NA,TRBJ1-2,NA,CCARRPGLQLSDYGYTF,TGCTGCGCTAGAAGACCGGGACTACAGCTCTCGGACTATGGCTACACCTTC
TRBV6-5,NA,TRBJ2-1,many,CASSPDASSYNEQFF,TGTGCCAGCAGTCCAGACGCGAGCTCCTACAATGAGCAGTTCTTC
TRBV6-2/TRBV6-3,NA,TRBJ1-1,NA,CASSLPPANTEAFF,TGTGCCAGCAGCCTCCCCCCAGCCAACACTGAAGCTTTCTTT
TRBV20-1,NA,TRBJ2-5,many,CSAIREETQYF,TGCAGTGCTATCAGGGAGGAGACCCAGTACTTC
TRBV12-3/TRBV12-4,NA,TRBJ2-4,few,CASSSYTLNSDRLAKNIQYF,TGTGCCAGCAGTTCCTACACGCTGAACTCTGACAGACTAGCCAAAAACATTCAGTACTTC
TRBV7-2,NA,TRBJ1-4,NA,CASSLVTVPGEKLFF,TGTGCCAGCAGCTTAGTGACCGTCCCTGGTGAAAAACTGTTTTTT
TRBV5-1,TRBD2,TRBJ2-5,NA,CASSLEGAGVQETQYF,TGCGCCAGCAGCTTGGAGGGAGCGGGGGTTCAAGAGACCCAGTACTTC
TRBV10-3,NA,TRBJ2-7,NA,CAISERSCEQYF,TGTGCCATCAGTGAAAGGAGCTGCGAGCAGTACTTC
TRBV6-1,TRBD1,TRBJ2-3,NA,CASSLATGITDTQYF,TGTGCCAGCAGTCTTGCGACAGGGATCACAGATACGCAGTATTTT
TRBV5-1,NA,TRBJ2-7,few,CASSPQEGSHEQYF,TGCGCCAGCAGCCCCCAAGAAGGGAGTCACGAGCAGTACTTC
TRBV5-5,NA,TRBJ1-5,NA,CASSRVIGRSNQPQHF,TGTGCCAGCAGCCGGGTCATTGGACGGAGCAATCAGCCCCAGCATTTT
TRBV11-3,TRBD1,TRBJ1-5,NA,CASSQDRAQPQHF,TGTGCCAGCAGCCAGGACAGGGCTCAGCCCCAGCATTTT
TRBV7-6,TRBD1,TRBJ1-6,NA,CASSPSDRADSPLHF,TGTGCCAGCAGCCCCTCGGACAGGGCAGATTCACCCCTCCACTTT
TRBV5-1,TRBD1,TRBJ2-1,many,CASSLATGEPYNEQFF,TGCGCCAGCAGCTTGGCCACAGGGGAGCCCTACAATGAGCAGTTCTTC
TRBV7-2,NA,TRBJ2-2,NA,CASSLSTVSGELFF,TGTGCCAGCAGCTTAAGCACAGTCTCCGGGGAGCTGTTTTTT
TRBV20-1,NA,TRBJ1-5,few,CSARDGQYSNQPQHF,TGCAGTGCTAGAGATGGGCAGTATAGCAATCAGCCCCAGCATTTT
TRBV7-2,NA,TRBJ1-2,few,CASSEGHPTPYGYTF,TGTGCCAGCAGCGAGGGACACCCTACCCCTTATGGCTACACCTTC
TRBV7-6,NA,TRBJ2-3,many,CASSDSFPDTQYF,TGTGCCAGCTCGGACAGCTTTCCAGATACGCAGTATTTT
TRBV5-1,NA,TRBJ2-7,many,CASRNDGLYEQYF,TGCGCCAGCAGGAACGATGGCCTCTACGAGCAGTACTTC
TRBV11-1,TRBD2,TRBJ2-4,NA,CASSLGGGEISAKNIQYF,TGTGCCAGCAGCTTAGGCGGGGGGGAGATCTCAGCCAAAAACATTCAGTACTTC
TRBV4-2,NA,TRBJ1-1,many,CASSQDPARDTEAFF,TGTGCCAGCAGCCAAGATCCCGCAAGGGACACTGAAGCTTTCTTT
TRBV5-5,NA,TRBJ1-5,few,CASSRTPNSNQPQHF,TGTGCCAGCAGTCGGACACCTAATAGCAATCAGCCCCAGCATTTT
TRBV20-1,TRBD2,TRBJ2-5,many,CSARGIAGEYQETQYF,TGCAGTGCTAGAGGAATAGCGGGGGAGTACCAAGAGACCCAGTACTTC
TRBV5-8,TRBD1,TRBJ1-2,many,CASSLTGTGAIISYTF,TGTGCCAGCAGCTTAACCGGGACAGGGGCTATTATTAGCTACACCTTC
TRBV5-1,NA,TRBJ1-6,few,CASSLDGGTSSPLHF,TGCGCCAGCAGCTTGGACGGAGGTACGAGTTCACCCCTCCACTTT
TRBV29-1,NA,TRBJ1-5,many,CSVADGNQPQHF,TGCAGCGTCGCTGACGGAAATCAGCCCCAGCATTTT
TRBV6-5,NA,TRBJ2-5,few,CASSYSIAGTAETQYF,TGTGCCAGCAGTTACTCAATCGCAGGGACGGCAGAGACCCAGTACTTC